The rows below give T cell receptor beta chains drawn from one sample of a study of vaccination and CD4 T cells after COVID-19. MiXCR, applied by TCRdb to the PCR reads, yields one record per CDR3 protein. The table shows 2,700 or so distinct CDR3 sequences, with over 25% occurring only once. The antigens of these receptors remain unknown. The sequences come from CD4+ T cells from blood, cultured in vitro, collected after SARS-CoV-2 vaccination. Receptors were obtained from a human donor who had recovered from COVID-19. The CDR3 runs from the conserved cysteine through the conserved F or W. The order of the fields is CDR3 length, J gene, clone size, V gene, D gene, CDR3 DNA, CDR3 protein. A D gene is named only where the DNA matches it firmly. Expanded clones get a size class; other rows say once, few or many, or leave the size out.

16,TRBJ2-7,medium-sized,TRBV7-2,-,TGTGCCAGCAGCAAAGGTACCGGGACCCTGTCCTACGAGCAGTACTTC,CASSKGTGTLSYEQYF
14,TRBJ2-7,few,TRBV28,TRBD1,TGTGCCAGCTCGACCGGGACAGCTTCCTACGAGCAGTACTTC,CASSTGTASYEQYF
14,TRBJ2-3,few,TRBV20-1,-,TGCAGTGCTAGGGTGTCAGCCAGCACAGATACGCAGTATTTT,CSARVSASTDTQYF
15,TRBJ1-2,large,TRBV27,TRBD1,TGTGCCAGCAGTTCCCCGCGACAGGGGAACTATGGCTACACCTTC,CASSSPRQGNYGYTF
15,TRBJ2-1,few,TRBV24-1,TRBD2,TGTGCCACCAGTGATAGACTAGCGGGGGGGCATGAGCAGTTCTTC,CATSDRLAGGHEQFF
14,TRBJ1-1,-,TRBV4-1,-,TGCGCCAGCAGCCCCCGTGGGGCTGGGACTGAAGCTTTCTTT,CASSPRGAGTEAFF
13,TRBJ1-2,-,TRBV6-4,-,TGTGCCAGCAGTGACTCCGGTAAGGAGGAGGCTTTCTTC,CASSDSGKEEAFF
16,TRBJ2-1,once,TRBV27,TRBD2,TGTGCCAGCAGTCTGATAGGGACTAGCGGGGGCAGTGAGCAGTTCTTC,CASSLIGTSGGSEQFF
12,TRBJ2-7,medium-sized,TRBV7-9,-,TGTGCCAATGGGGGGATGGTCGACGAGCAGTACTTC,CANGGMVDEQYF
13,TRBJ2-7,-,TRBV10-3,-,TGTGCCATCGCGCAAACGGGGGGCGGTGAGCAGTACTTC,CAIAQTGGGEQYF
15,TRBJ2-1,-,TRBV7-8,TRBD1,TGTGCCAGCAGCTCCGGGACAGGGGGCTACAATGAGCAGTTCTTC,CASSSGTGGYNEQFF
13,TRBJ1-2,large,TRBV27,TRBD1,TGTGCCAGCAGTGCCAACAGGGGTTGGGGCTACACCTTC,CASSANRGWGYTF
13,TRBJ1-5,-,TRBV6-2/TRBV6-3,-,TGTGCCAGCAGTTACGGGGCGTATCAGCCCCAGCATTTT,CASSYGAYQPQHF
15,TRBJ2-7,-,TRBV5-6,-,TGTGCCAGCAGCTTCACCCCAGTTAGCTCCTACGAGCAGTACTTC,CASSFTPVSSYEQYF
14,TRBJ1-2,few,TRBV7-3,TRBD1,TGTGCCAGCAGCCGACAGGGAGGGGACTATGGCTACACCTTC,CASSRQGGDYGYTF
18,TRBJ1-5,-,TRBV20-1,-,TGCAGTGCTAGAGATGGGGCACCCTCTGGGTATAGCAATCAGCCCCAGCATTTT,CSARDGAPSGYSNQPQHF
15,TRBJ2-1,few,TRBV10-3,TRBD1,TGTGCCATCAGAGGACAGGGGAATGCCATCAATGAGCAGTTCTTC,CAIRGQGNAINEQFF
13,TRBJ2-1,-,TRBV20-1,-,TGCAGTGCTAGTATAACTAGCAGCAATGAGCAGTTCTTC,CSASITSSNEQFF
15,TRBJ2-7,medium-sized,TRBV15,TRBD1,TGTGCCACCAGCCCCGCGGGGACAGGGACCTACGAGCAGTACTTC,CATSPAGTGTYEQYF
15,TRBJ2-2,-,TRBV20-1,-,TGCAGTGCTAGAGATACTAGCCCTGCCACCGGGGAGCTGTTTTTT,CSARDTSPATGELFF
18,TRBJ2-5,medium-sized,TRBV7-9,TRBD2,TGTGCCAGCAGCCCCCCGGGACTAGCGGGGGGGACACAAGAGACCCAGTACTTC,CASSPPGLAGGTQETQYF
12,TRBJ1-5,-,TRBV10-3,-,TGTGCCATCAGTGGGACAAATCAGCCCCAGCATTTT,CAISGTNQPQHF
16,TRBJ1-1,-,TRBV5-1,-,TGCGCCAGCAGCTTGGTCCCGGGGGACATGAACACTGAAGCTTTCTTT,CASSLVPGDMNTEAFF
12,TRBJ1-2,-,TRBV19,-,TGTGCCAGTAGTTCCCAGGGGTGGAGCTACACCTTC,CASSSQGWSYTF
12,TRBJ1-6,-,TRBV19,-,TGTGCCAGTAGTAACCGCGATTCACCCCTCCACTTT,CASSNRDSPLHF
15,TRBJ2-7,few,TRBV10-3,TRBD1,TGTGCCATCAAAGGTGCCCCGGACAGGGGCTACGAGCAGTACTTC,CAIKGAPDRGYEQYF
15,TRBJ2-1,-,TRBV7-2,TRBD2,TGTGCCAGCAGCTTCGGGGCGGGGGGTGGCAATGAGCAGTTCTTC,CASSFGAGGGNEQFF
12,TRBJ2-7,medium-sized,TRBV7-8,-,TGTGCCAGCAGCGTGGACCCCAGGTCACAGTACTTC,CASSVDPRSQYF
12,TRBJ2-7,few,TRBV10-1,TRBD1,TGCGCCAGCGCAGGGACAGCCATGGAGCAGTACTTC,CASAGTAMEQYF
13,TRBJ1-1,-,TRBV10-3,-,TGTGCCATCAGTGAGTTACAGGGTATTGAAGCTTTCTTT,CAISELQGIEAFF
13,TRBJ1-2,medium-sized,TRBV15,-,TGTGCCACCAGCAGAGTGACAGGAGGTGGCTACACCTTC,CATSRVTGGGYTF
14,TRBJ1-1,medium-sized,TRBV7-9,-,TGTGCCAGCAGTGTTCTGCTTATGAACACTGAAGCTTTCTTT,CASSVLLMNTEAFF
12,TRBJ1-2,-,TRBV12-3/TRBV12-4,TRBD1,TGTGCCAGCAGTCGACAGGGGTATGGCTACACCTTC,CASSRQGYGYTF
14,TRBJ2-5,few,TRBV5-4,-,TGTGCCAGCAGAGGGACCTATCTCGCGAAGACCCAGTACTTC,CASRGTYLAKTQYF
13,TRBJ1-2,hyperexpanded,TRBV7-9,-,TGTGCCAGCAGCCAGCGGCTGAATAGCGGCTACACCTTC,CASSQRLNSGYTF
17,TRBJ2-7,large,TRBV6-1,TRBD2,TGTGCCAGCAGTGAATCCGGGTGGGCTAGCGGGGGTTACGAGCAGTACTTC,CASSESGWASGGYEQYF
13,TRBJ2-7,medium-sized,TRBV20-1,TRBD2,TGCAGTCCCAGCGGGGGCCAATTCTACGAGCAGTACTTC,CSPSGGQFYEQYF
24,TRBJ2-1,-,TRBV6-1,-,-,CASAHPEDSSFYICSASVLNEQFF
13,TRBJ1-2,large,TRBV6-1,-,TGTGCCAGCAGTGGACGAGGGAGCGATGGCTACACCTTC,CASSGRGSDGYTF
14,TRBJ1-6,medium-sized,TRBV28,-,TGTGCCAGCAGTTTTGGGGCGTATAATTCACCCCTCCACTTT,CASSFGAYNSPLHF
15,TRBJ2-1,few,TRBV7-9,TRBD1,TGTGCCAGCAGCTTCGGACAGGGAGGTCTGGATGAGCAGTTCTTC,CASSFGQGGLDEQFF